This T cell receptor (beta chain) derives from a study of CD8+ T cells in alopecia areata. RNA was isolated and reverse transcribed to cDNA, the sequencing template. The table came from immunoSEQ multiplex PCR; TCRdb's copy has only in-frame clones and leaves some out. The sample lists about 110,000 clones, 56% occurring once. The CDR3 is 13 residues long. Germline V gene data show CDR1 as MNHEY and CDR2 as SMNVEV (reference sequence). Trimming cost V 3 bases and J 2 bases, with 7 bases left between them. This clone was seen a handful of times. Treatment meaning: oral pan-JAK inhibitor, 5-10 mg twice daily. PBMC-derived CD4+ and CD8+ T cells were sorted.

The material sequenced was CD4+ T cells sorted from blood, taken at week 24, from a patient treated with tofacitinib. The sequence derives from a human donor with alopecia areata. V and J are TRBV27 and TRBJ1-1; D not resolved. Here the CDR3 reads CASSLKGNTEAFF. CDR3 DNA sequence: TGTGCCAGCAGTTTGAAGGGAAACACTGAAGCTTTCTTT.